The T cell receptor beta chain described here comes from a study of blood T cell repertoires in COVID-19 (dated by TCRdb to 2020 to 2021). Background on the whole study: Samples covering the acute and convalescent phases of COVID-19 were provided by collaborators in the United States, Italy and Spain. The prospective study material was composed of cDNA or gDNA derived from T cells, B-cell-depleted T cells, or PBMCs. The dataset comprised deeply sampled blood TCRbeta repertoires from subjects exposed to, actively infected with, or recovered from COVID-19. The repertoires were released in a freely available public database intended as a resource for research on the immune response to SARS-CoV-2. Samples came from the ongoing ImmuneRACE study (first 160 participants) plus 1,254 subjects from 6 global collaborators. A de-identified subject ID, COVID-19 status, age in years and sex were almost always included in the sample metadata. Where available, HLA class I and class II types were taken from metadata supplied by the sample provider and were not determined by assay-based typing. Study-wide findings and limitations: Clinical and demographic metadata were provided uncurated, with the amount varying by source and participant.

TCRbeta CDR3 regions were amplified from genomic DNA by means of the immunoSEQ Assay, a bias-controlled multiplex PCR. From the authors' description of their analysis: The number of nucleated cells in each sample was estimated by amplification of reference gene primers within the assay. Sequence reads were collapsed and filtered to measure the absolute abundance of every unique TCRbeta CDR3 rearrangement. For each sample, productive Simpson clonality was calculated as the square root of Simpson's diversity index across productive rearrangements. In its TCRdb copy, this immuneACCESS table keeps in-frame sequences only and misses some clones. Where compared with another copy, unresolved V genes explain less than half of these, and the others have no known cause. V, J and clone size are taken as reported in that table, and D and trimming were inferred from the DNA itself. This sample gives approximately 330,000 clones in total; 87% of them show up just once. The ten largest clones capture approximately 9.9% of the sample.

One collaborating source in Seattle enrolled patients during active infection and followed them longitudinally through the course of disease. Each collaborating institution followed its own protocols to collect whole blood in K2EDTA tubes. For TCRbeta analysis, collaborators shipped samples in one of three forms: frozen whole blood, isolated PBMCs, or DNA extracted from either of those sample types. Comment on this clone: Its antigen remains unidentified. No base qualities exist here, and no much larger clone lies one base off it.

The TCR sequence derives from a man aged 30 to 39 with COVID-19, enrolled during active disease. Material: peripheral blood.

Here is the DNA: TGTGCCAGCAGCTTGGCGGGACAGGTGAACACTGAAGCTTTCTTT. It translates to CASSLAGQVNTEAFF. The chain uses TRBV7-9 and TRBJ1-1; 8 bases in the junction line up with TRBD1. Trimming removed 3 bases from V and 0 bases from J; the gene matches leave 3 bases unexplained. Including cysteine and phenylalanine, the CDR3 has 15 amino acids. The CDR3 DNA has 45 bases and is translated from base 1. Via the germline V gene (reference sequence), CDR1 is SEHNR and CDR2 FQNEAQ.